The 31 T cell receptor beta chains given below trace back to one sample, sequenced in a study of blood T cell repertoires in COVID-19. Only in-frame clones appear in the TCRdb table, and some are missing; sequencing was by immunoSEQ multiplex PCR. The sample shows around 60,000 clones, roughly nine tenths of them seen only once. Sequencing used peripheral blood. These receptors were collected from a man aged 55 to 70 with acute or convalescent COVID-19.

The chain recombines TRBV7-9 with TRBJ1-3; possibly TRBD1 for D (5 bases). In germline, CDR1 is SEHNR, CDR2 FQNEAQ (reference sequence). The CDR3 spans 12 residues. Deletions cut 5 bases from V and 7 bases from J, with 9 bases between. The CDR3: CASSIGGNTIYF. The CDR3 DNA follows: TGTGCCAGCAGCATCGGGGGGAACACCATATATTTT. Complete variable domain (other parts from reference TRBV7-9 and TRBJ1-3): DTGVSQNPRHKITKRGQNVTFRCDPISEHNRLYWYRQTLGQGPEFLTYFQNEAQLEKSRLLSDRFSAERPKGSFSTLEIQRTEQGDSAMYLCASSIGGNTIYFGEGSWLTVV.

The count of this clone is one. The chain joins TRBV27 to TRBJ1-5; D remains unclear. Germline V lookup: CDR1 MNHEY, CDR2 SMNVEV (reference sequence). V dropped 3 bases and J dropped 6 bases, with 12 bases sitting between them. This CDR3 region has 14 residues. The CDR3 DNA sequence: TGTGCCAGCAGTTTGAAGGCCAGCGTTCAGCCCCAGCATTTT. Protein: CASSLKASVQPQHF.

The CDR3 region is CASSPQGSNQPQHF. The DNA of the CDR3 is TGTGCCAGTAGTCCTCAGGGTAGCAATCAGCCCCAGCATTTT. This chain links TRBV19 with TRBJ1-5, with D possibly TRBD1 on 5 matching bases. Trimming removed 5 bases at V and 0 bases at J, with 8 bases between. Germline CDR1 LNHDA, CDR2 SQIVND (reference sequence). The CDR3 spans 14 residues.

This clone was detected only once. The V gene is TRBV29-1, the J gene TRBJ1-5; the match to TRBD1 covers 7 bases. The V and J ends lost 7 bases and 1 base, in that order; junction bases with no gene match: 10. Per germline, CDR1 SQVTM and CDR2 ANQGSEA. This CDR3 contains 15 residues. The CDR3 DNA reads TGCAGCGCCTGCCTGACAGGGTCCAGCAATCAGCCCCAGCATTTT. It is translated as CSACLTGSSNQPQHF.

This chain connects TRBV6-5 to TRBJ2-7; perhaps TRBD2 as D (7 bases). The CDR3 is 15 residues long. Germline lookup yields CDR1 MNHEY and CDR2 SVGAGI. Trimming shortened V by 6 bases and J by 5 bases, and 20 bases separated the two germline ends. The CDR3 spells CASSRYRAGGNEQYF. CDR3 nucleotide sequence: TGTGCCAGCAGCCGATACAGGGCCGGGGGGAACGAGCAGTACTTC.

The rearrangement joins TRBV5-1 to TRBJ2-1; TRBD2 might be the D (6 bases). The V and J ends lost 0 bases and 6 bases respectively, with 16 bases between them. In germline, CDR1 is SGHRS, CDR2 YFSETQ. This CDR3 is built from 16 residues. CDR3 protein: CASSLALGGNINEQFF. CDR3 sequence (DNA): TGCGCCAGCAGCTTGGCCTTGGGGGGTAACATCAATGAGCAGTTCTTC.

The rearrangement links TRBV7-9 to TRBJ2-3; 7 bases are shared with TRBD1. After removal of 4 bases from V and 3 bases from J, the junction contained 1 base not matched to a gene. The CDR3 length is 13 residues. CDR1 is SEHNR and CDR2 is FQNEAQ in the germline V gene (reference sequence). Written as DNA, the CDR3 is TGTGCCAGCAGCTGGGGACAGACAGATACGCAGTATTTT. Translated: CASSWGQTDTQYF.

The chain joins TRBV30 to TRBJ1-5, with D possibly matching TRBD1 (5 bases). Germline CDR1 reads GTSNPN; CDR2 reads SVGIG (reference sequence). V was cut by 0 bases and J by 7 bases, with 13 bases left in between. This CDR3 is built from 14 residues. Here the CDR3 DNA reads TGTGCCTGGAGTGTATCAGGGTTTAACCAGCCCCAGCATTTT. Encoded protein: CAWSVSGFNQPQHF.

The CDR3 coding sequence is TGCAGCGTTGGGGGGGGACGTGGCTATGGCTACACCTTC. Its protein is CSVGGGRGYGYTF. The rearrangement joins TRBV29-1 to TRBJ1-2, with D possibly matching TRBD1 (5 bases). V lost 4 bases and J lost 4, with 13 bases in between. The CDR3 is 13 amino acids. CDR1 and CDR2 (germline): SQVTM, ANQGSEA.

The CDR3 DNA is TGTGCCAGTAGTACCCGGGACAGGGGCAGGACTGAAGCTTTCTTT. This sequence encodes CASSTRDRGRTEAFF. This chain connects TRBV19 to TRBJ1-1; 10 bases line up with TRBD1. The J segment lost 5 bases and the V segment lost 4 bases, leaving 7 bases of the junction unmatched. CDR3 length: 15 amino acids. Germline V gene sequence: CDR1 LNHDA, CDR2 SQIVND (reference sequence).

The rearrangement uses TRBV5-1 and TRBJ2-2; 10 positions match TRBD2. V was pared by 4 bases and J by 1 base, with 10 bases of the junction left unmatched. Looked up from germline, CDR1 is SGHRS and CDR2 is YFSETQ. CDR3 length: 18 amino acids. CDR3 sequence reads: CASSPGRAGGLNTGELFF. The CDR3 DNA sequence: TGCGCCAGCAGCCCGGGAAGAGCGGGGGGGCTGAACACCGGGGAGCTGTTTTTT.

The chain's CDR3 is CASQPPGNGKDTQYF. The CDR3 coding sequence is TGTGCCAGCCAGCCCCCAGGGAATGGGAAAGATACGCAGTATTTT. This chain joins TRBV6-6 and TRBJ2-3; possible D gene TRBD1, 5 bases. The CDR3 runs to 15 residues. Germline V gene data show CDR1 as MNHNY and CDR2 as SVGAGI (reference sequence). V was pared by 8 bases and J by 5 bases, with 20 bases between.

V gene TRBV4-1 combines with J gene TRBJ2-2; the match to TRBD2 covers 8 bases. Germline loops: CDR1 MGHRA, CDR2 YSYEKL. V dropped 1 base and J dropped 6; count of bases not matched to a gene: 7. The CDR3 sequence is 16 residues long. The CDR3: CASSQVTGGPPGELFF. The CDR3 DNA is TGCGCCAGCAGCCAAGTGACGGGGGGGCCTCCCGGGGAGCTGTTTTTT.

CDR3 bases: TGCGCCAGCAGCCCAGTTACCACAGATACGCAGTATTTT. Translation: CASSPVTTDTQYF. V and J are TRBV5-1 and TRBJ2-3, with D unclear. Trimming stripped 4 bases from V and 2 bases from J, with 8 bases between. Germline CDR1 is SGHRS and CDR2 is YFSETQ. The CDR3 extends over 13 amino acids.

The chain has TRBV19 and TRBJ1-1; no definite D call. The V end was cut by 0 bases, the J end by 1 base, with 6 bases between. From germline, CDR1 is LNHDA and CDR2 SQIVND (reference sequence). CDR3 length equals 14 residues. In nucleotides, the CDR3 is TGTGCCAGTAGTATAGATGCGGCGAACACTGAAGCTTTCTTT. It yields the protein CASSIDAANTEAFF. Full variable domain (outside the CDR3, taken from reference TRBV19 and TRBJ1-1): DGGITQSPKYLFRKEGQNVTLSCEQNLNHDAMYWYRQDPGQGLRLIYYSQIVNDFQKGDIAEGYSVSREKKESFPLTVTSAQKNPTAFYLCASSIDAANTEAFFGQGTRLTVV.

This rearrangement joins TRBV2 to TRBJ2-5; a possible D gene is TRBD1 (5 bases). The length of the CDR3 is 13 residues. Germline values: CDR1 SNHLY, CDR2 FYNNEI. The V end lost 6 bases, the J end lost 5 bases, and 13 bases lay between the germline ends. The CDR3 DNA is TGTGCCAGCAGAGGCGGCAGGGTGGAGACCCAGTACTTC. This sequence encodes CASRGGRVETQYF.

The rearrangement joins TRBV3-1 (or the pseudogene TRBV3-2) to TRBJ1-1; D unclear. The germline CDR1 and CDR2 sequences are LGHDT and YNNKEL (reference sequence). V was pared by 4 bases and J by 0 bases, with 9 bases between. The CDR3 sequence is 14 residues long. For the CDR3, the DNA is TGTGCCAGCAGCCTCTCCGACTTGAACACTGAAGCTTTCTTT. Translating it yields CASSLSDLNTEAFF.

The CDR3 region has the DNA TGTGCCAGCAGTGGGTACAGGGGGGTAGCTTTCTTT. Its translation is CASSGYRGVAFF. The gene calls are TRBV12-3 or TRBV12-4 and TRBJ1-1; the match to TRBD1 covers 8 bases. The CDR3 runs to 12 residues. Trimming removed 5 bases from V and 10 bases from J; junction bases left unmatched: 6.

The CDR3 DNA is TGTGCCACCAGTGATTCTGGGACAGGATATGGCTACACCTTC. Translating it yields CATSDSGTGYGYTF. The V and J genes are TRBV24-1 and TRBJ1-2; 8 bases line up with TRBD1. V shed 2 bases, J shed 5 bases, and the junction held 3 bases outside the gene matches. This CDR3 has 14 amino acids. CDR1 KGHDR and CDR2 SFDVKD come from the germline V gene.

The chain couples TRBV5-6 to TRBJ1-5, with TRBD1 as a possible D gene (5 bases). Looked up from germline, CDR1 is SGHDT and CDR2 is YYEEEE. Trimming stripped 4 bases from V and 0 bases from J, with 11 bases between. The CDR3 has 15 amino acids. The CDR3, as DNA: TGTGCCAGCAGCCTACTGGACAATAGCAATCAGCCCCAGCATTTT. Protein product: CASSLLDNSNQPQHF.

CDR3 DNA: TGCGCCAGCAGCTTACGGGGAGTTTCCTACAATGAGCAGTTCTTC. Translating it yields CASSLRGVSYNEQFF. The chain joins TRBV5-1 to TRBJ2-1; D is perhaps TRBD2 (5 bases). The CDR3 loop spans 15 amino acids. The germline gives CDR1 SGHRS, CDR2 YFSETQ. The V end lost 2 bases, the J end lost 1 base, and 10 bases lay between the germline ends. The full variable domain, rest sourced from reference TRBV5-1 and TRBJ2-1, is KAGVTQTPRYLIKTRGQQVTLSCSPISGHRSVSWYQQTPGQGLQFLFEYFSETQRNKGNFPGRFSGRQFSNSRSEMNVSTLELGDSALYLCASSLRGVSYNEQFFGPGTRLTVL.

V and J are TRBV27 and TRBJ1-2, with 7 bases aligning to TRBD1. CDR1 and CDR2 from the germline V gene are MNHEY and SMNVEV (reference sequence). The CDR3 length is 15 residues. V trimming: 5 bases; J trimming: 4 bases; junction bases outside the gene matches: 10. CDR3 bases: TGTGCCAGCAGTCTCTCTCCGGGACAGAGCTATGGCTACACCTTC. This encodes CASSLSPGQSYGYTF.

The table lists this clone with a count of one. This rearrangement joins TRBV7-9 to TRBJ2-3, with D possibly TRBD1 on 6 matching bases. V lost 5 bases and J lost 2, with 17 bases in between. CDR1 is SEHNR, CDR2 FQNEAQ, per germline (reference sequence). The CDR3 loop spans 16 amino acids. The CDR3 region is CASSGTGRGVTDTQYF. In DNA, the CDR3 is TGTGCCAGCAGCGGAACAGGGAGAGGGGTCACAGATACGCAGTATTTT.

The sample holds one count of this clone. The DNA for the CDR3 is TGTGCCAGCAGCATTAGGACAGGGCGGGAGACCCAGTACTTC. This codes for CASSIRTGRETQYF. The chain links TRBV7-2 to TRBJ2-5; 8 nucleotides agree with TRBD1. The ends lost 5 bases at V and 5 bases at J; junction bases unmatched: 7. Germline V lookup: CDR1 SGHTA, CDR2 FQGNSA. This CDR3 spans 14 amino acids.

The chain combines TRBV10-2 with TRBJ1-2; weak D call: TRBD1 (6 bases). This CDR3 comprises 14 residues. CDR1 WSHSY and CDR2 SAAADI come from the germline V gene. V lost 7 bases, J lost 2 bases, and 14 bases lay in between. The CDR3 nucleotides read TGCGCCAGCACCCGGGACACTCGAAACTATGGCTACACCTTC. Encoded protein: CASTRDTRNYGYTF.

The chain uses TRBV29-1 and TRBJ1-4; TRBD1 matches 7 bases. The CDR3 covers 13 residues. Trimming took 4 bases from V and 3 from J; bases not matched to a gene: 2. From germline, CDR1 is SQVTM and CDR2 ANQGSEA. CDR3 DNA sequence: TGCAGCGTTGGGACAGGTTCTAATGAAAAACTGTTTTTT. This codes for CSVGTGSNEKLFF.

The genes are TRBV4-2 and TRBJ1-4; the match to TRBD1 covers 10 bases. Germline loops: CDR1 LGHNA, CDR2 YNFKEQ. The CDR3 is 17 amino acids. After removal of 0 bases from V and 7 bases from J, the junction contained 8 bases not matched to a gene. CDR3 amino acids: CASSQDLDRGRGEKLFF. The CDR3 nucleotides read TGTGCCAGCAGCCAAGATTTAGACAGGGGGCGGGGTGAAAAACTGTTTTTT.

The V gene is TRBV6-5, the J gene TRBJ1-3, with D hard to call. Germline V gives CDR1 MNHEY, CDR2 SVGAGI. The CDR3 contains 15 residues. Trimming stripped 8 bases from V and 14 bases from J, with 28 bases between. This CDR3 is CASPLFCLLWSAVYF. Here the CDR3 DNA reads TGTGCCAGCCCTCTTTTCTGCCTCCTTTGGTCTGCGGTATATTTT.

The chain couples TRBV29-1 to TRBJ1-1; 10 nucleotides agree with TRBD1. V shed 6 bases, J shed 1 base, and the junction held 11 bases outside the gene matches. The CDR3 contains 16 residues. Germline values: CDR1 SQVTM, CDR2 ANQGSEA. CDR3 residues: CSVLRRQGAQNTEAFF. CDR3 coding DNA: TGCAGCGTCCTGCGCCGACAGGGGGCGCAGAACACTGAAGCTTTCTTT.

The chain couples TRBV11-2 to TRBJ1-4, with 8 bases aligning to TRBD1. Germline V gene sequence: CDR1 SGHAT, CDR2 FQNNGV. The CDR3 is 14 amino acids. V gave up 5 bases and J gave up 7 bases; unmatched junction bases: 6. CDR3 region: CASSQGQASEKLFF. CDR3 DNA: TGTGCCAGCAGCCAGGGACAGGCTAGTGAAAAACTGTTTTTT.

This chain connects TRBV29-1 to TRBJ1-2; no definite D call. CDR1 is SQVTM and CDR2 is ANQGSEA in the germline V gene. The CDR3 runs to 13 residues. The V gene lost 3 bases and the J gene lost 7 bases, with 15 bases spanning the gap. The CDR3 reads CSVESPSEGGYTF. CDR3 coding DNA: TGCAGCGTTGAGAGTCCCTCGGAGGGTGGCTACACCTTC. The variable domain in full, completed from reference TRBV29-1 and TRBJ1-2, reads SAVISQKPSRDICQRGTSLTIQCQVDSQVTMMFWYRQQPGQSLTLIATANQGSEATYESGFVIDKFPISRPNLTFSTLTVSNMSPEDSSIYLCSVESPSEGGYTFGSGTRLTVV.